This T cell receptor (beta chain) emerged from a study of neurological immune-mediated disorders. This clonotype has ten or more counts. Its antigen is currently unknown. Via MiXCR, TCRdb re-called the 5' RACE reads, giving one row per CDR3 protein. The sample yields fewer than 80,000 distinct CDR3 sequences, less than 6% seen once. Notes on the study in general: Among expanded clones, no CDR3 amino acid sequences were shared across subjects, a pattern suggesting private repertoires in all groups. One related-CDR3 cluster, identified by phylogenetic grouping, held the repertoires of 18 of 34 multiple sclerosis patients and was a possible signature.

V was cut by 2 bases and J by 1 base, with 9 bases left in between. CDR3 size: 15 residues. Sequencing was carried out using PBMCs. The sequence was obtained from a woman between 45 and 65 years old with multiple sclerosis. The chain joins TRBV12-3 or TRBV12-4 to TRBJ1-5; D call uncertain. For the CDR3, the DNA is TGTGCCAGCAGTTTAAGCAGGTCAAGCAATCAGCCCCAGCATTTT. It encodes CASSLSRSSNQPQHF.